The 18 T cell receptor beta chains below come from one sample, sequenced in a study of OX40 agonist ivuxolimab in advanced cancers. Measured with immunoSEQ multiplex PCR; TCRdb has only the in-frame clones, and not every one. Of tens of thousands of clones listed, 85% to 95% are singletons. The sequences come from CD4+ or CD8+ T cells sorted from blood, collected in a trial of the OX40 agonist ivuxolimab. The receptor source for this set is an adult with an advanced solid tumor such as melanoma, head and neck, liver or kidney cancer.

The rearrangement uses TRBV5-1 and TRBJ2-1; D ambiguous. Germline V gene data show CDR1 as SGHRS and CDR2 as YFSETQ. This CDR3 comprises 15 residues. Trimming removed 4 bases from V and 0 bases from J, with 11 bases in between. CDR3 region: CASSPPPSSYNEQFF. DNA for the CDR3: TGCGCCAGCAGCCCCCCCCCAAGCTCCTACAATGAGCAGTTCTTC. The whole variable domain, filled in from reference TRBV5-1 and TRBJ2-1, reads KAGVTQTPRYLIKTRGQQVTLSCSPISGHRSVSWYQQTPGQGLQFLFEYFSETQRNKGNFPGRFSGRQFSNSRSEMNVSTLELGDSALYLCASSPPPSSYNEQFFGPGTRLTVL.

The V and J genes are TRBV7-2 and TRBJ1-2; no clear D gene. The CDR3 has 15 residues. V lost 0 bases and J lost 0, with 8 bases in between. Germline-derived CDR1 and CDR2 are SGHTA and FQGNSA. CDR3 amino acids: CASSLAGEANYGYTF. DNA of the CDR3: TGTGCCAGCAGCTTAGCTGGGGAAGCTAACTATGGCTACACCTTC.

The chain couples TRBV2 to TRBJ2-6; D not certain. The V gene's germline CDR1 is SNHLY and CDR2 FYNNEI. The CDR3 contains 14 residues. V gave up 10 bases and J gave up 2 bases, with 12 bases separating them. In nucleotides, the CDR3 is TGTGCCATAGATCCCGGTGCTGGGGCCAACGTCCTGACTTTC. Its protein is CAIDPGAGANVLTF.

This chain connects TRBV28 to TRBJ2-5; D ambiguous. Germline V gene sequence: CDR1 MDHEN, CDR2 SYDVKM. This CDR3 has 12 residues. V was pared by 2 bases and J by 5 bases, with 6 bases between. CDR3 DNA: TGTGCCAGCAGTTTACCCCTTGAGACCCAGTACTTC. Protein product: CASSLPLETQYF.

The rearrangement uses TRBV10-3 and TRBJ2-2; D possibly corresponds to TRBD1 (5 bases). V lost 4 bases, J lost 1 base, and 13 bases lay in between. The CDR3 is 16 amino acids. Germline V gives CDR1 ENHRY, CDR2 SYGVKD. This CDR3 is CAISGQEQVNTGELFF. The CDR3 bases are TGTGCCATCAGTGGGCAGGAACAGGTGAACACCGGGGAGCTGTTTTTT.

The J gene is TRBJ2-7, the V gene TRBV28, with D possibly being TRBD1 (6 bases). V gave up 5 bases and J gave up 1 base, with 6 bases separating them. Germline CDR1 MDHEN, CDR2 SYDVKM. This CDR3 has 12 amino acids. The CDR3 coding sequence is TGTGCCAGCAGTACAGGGTCCTACGAGCAGTACTTC. It encodes CASSTGSYEQYF.

The chain has TRBV27 and TRBJ2-7; TRBD1 is a possible D gene (7 bases). The CDR3 is made up of 17 amino acids. CDR1 MNHEY and CDR2 SMNVEV come from the germline V gene (reference sequence). V dropped 0 bases and J dropped 3 bases, with 18 bases sitting between them. In nucleotides, the CDR3 is TGTGCCAGCAGTTTATCGTGGGGGGACAGCAGTGACTACGAGCAGTACTTC. Its protein product is CASSLSWGDSSDYEQYF.

The gene calls are TRBV7-6 and TRBJ2-7, with D hard to call. The CDR3 totals 14 residues. The V and J ends lost 3 bases and 0 bases respectively, with 9 bases between them. Germline V gives CDR1 SGHVS, CDR2 FNYEAQ. The CDR3 nucleotides are TGTGCCAGCAGCTTCGGCCGACACTCCTACGAGCAGTACTTC. Translated, it gives CASSFGRHSYEQYF.

The chain has TRBV10-1 and TRBJ2-1; D not resolved. The V gene lost 3 bases and the J gene lost 4 bases, with 7 bases spanning the gap. Germline CDR1 WNHNN, CDR2 SYGVQD (reference sequence). This CDR3 is 13 amino acids long. The CDR3 DNA sequence: TGCGCCAGCAGTGAAATGGGGTACAATGAGCAGTTCTTC. Protein: CASSEMGYNEQFF.

The chain uses TRBV6-5 and TRBJ2-1; the D gene is possibly TRBD2 (6 bases). Trimming removed 2 bases at V and 3 bases at J, with 11 bases between. Germline loops: CDR1 MNHEY, CDR2 SVGAGI. The CDR3 sequence is 15 residues long. DNA for the CDR3: TGTGCCAGCAGTTACGTGGAGGGCGTCTACAATGAGCAGTTCTTC. As protein: CASSYVEGVYNEQFF.

This clone was detected only once. The J gene is TRBJ1-1, the V gene TRBV7-8, with 9 nucleotides matching TRBD1. V trimming: 1 base; J trimming: 5 bases; junction bases outside the gene matches: 8. Per the germline V gene, CDR1 is SGHVS and CDR2 is FQNEAQ. This CDR3 is built from 16 residues. Here the CDR3 reads CASSLEHGTGLTEAFF. The DNA of the CDR3 is TGTGCCAGCAGCTTAGAACATGGGACAGGGTTGACTGAAGCTTTCTTT.

The gene calls are TRBV18 and TRBJ2-7; D perhaps matches TRBD1 (6 bases). CDR3 length equals 14 residues. V gave up 3 bases and J gave up 2 bases, with 11 bases separating them. Germline V CDR1 and CDR2: KGHSH, LQKENI. This chain's CDR3 is CASSPRDTTYEQYF. The DNA of the CDR3 is TGTGCCAGCTCACCCCGGGACACGACCTACGAGCAGTACTTC.

The V and J genes are TRBV9 and TRBJ2-3; no definite D call. Between the trimmed V and J ends, which lost 0 bases and 4 bases, there was a span of 6 bases. Germline V gene lookup returns CDR1 SGDLS and CDR2 YYNGEE. This CDR3 has 13 residues. As DNA, the CDR3 is TGTGCCAGCAGCGTAGATCACCCAGATACGCAGTATTTT. It is translated as CASSVDHPDTQYF.

The chain carries TRBV9 and TRBJ2-1; D is tentatively TRBD1 or TRBD2 (6 bases each). The CDR3 extends over 15 amino acids. Trimming cost V 0 bases and J 7 bases, with 14 bases left between them. From germline, CDR1 is SGDLS and CDR2 YYNGEE. CDR3 sequence: CASSVGSGASNEQFF. The DNA of the CDR3 is TGTGCCAGCAGCGTAGGCTCGGGGGCGAGTAATGAGCAGTTCTTC.

V and J are TRBV21-1 and TRBJ2-3; TRBD2, the table's D call, lacks a check against the DNA. TRBV21-1 is a pseudogene locus. There are 17 residues in the CDR3. The CDR3 coding sequence is TGTGCCAGAAATAGCGGGTCAGGCAATTTGCACACAGATACGCAGTATTTT. This sequence encodes CARNSGSGNLHTDTQYF.

The chain uses TRBV28 and TRBJ2-2; D may be TRBD2 (6 bases). Germline V gene lookup returns CDR1 MDHEN and CDR2 SYDVKM. The CDR3 contains 17 residues. V lost 5 bases and J 1 base, leaving 17 bases between the germline ends. The DNA for the CDR3 is TGTGCCAGCAGTGGGCTCAGGGATAGCGGGAACACCGGGGAGCTGTTTTTT. Its translation: CASSGLRDSGNTGELFF.

V usage is TRBV19 and J usage is TRBJ2-1; no clear D. The V end was cut by 4 bases, the J end by 3 bases, with 10 bases between. The CDR3 is 14 amino acids. Germline V lookup: CDR1 LNHDA, CDR2 SQIVND (reference sequence). For the CDR3, the DNA is TGTGCCAGTAGTACCAGACTTGGCTACAATGAGCAGTTCTTC. It specifies CASSTRLGYNEQFF.

The V call is TRBV29-1, the J call TRBJ2-1; 8 positions match TRBD2. The CDR3 spans 17 residues. With V trimmed by 7 bases and J by 1 base, 15 bases remained unmatched. Germline-derived CDR1 and CDR2 are SQVTM and ANQGSEA. The CDR3 region is CSAEGLTSATSYNEQFF. In nucleotides, the CDR3 is TGCAGCGCCGAAGGCCTGACTAGCGCAACTTCCTACAATGAGCAGTTCTTC.